This T cell receptor beta chain emerged from a study of blood T cell repertoires in COVID-19. Study summary: COVID-19 samples, acute and convalescent, were from the United States, Italy and Spain.

Clones were sequenced by immunoSEQ multiplex PCR, and TCRdb holds only the in-frame ones, with some missing. Among 140,000 to 150,000 clones listed, 78% were seen once. The study assigned cohorts using participant-reported clinical history. Recovery meant two consecutive negative NP/OP PCR tests, professional clearance, or resolved symptoms. Between the trimmed V and J ends, which lost 8 bases and 10 bases, there was a span of 17 bases. CDR3 length equals 13 residues. From germline, CDR1 is WSHSY and CDR2 SAAADI. The clonotype was recovered from a woman aged 50 to 60 who had recovered from COVID-19. The specimen sequenced was PBMCs or T cells enriched from blood (not recorded which). This rearrangement joins TRBV10-2 to TRBJ1-4, with D possibly matching TRBD1 (6 bases). CDR3 region: CASGATGWAKLFF. The CDR3 DNA reads TGCGCCAGCGGCGCCACAGGGTGGGCAAAACTGTTTTTT.